This record looks at one T cell receptor (beta chain) sequence and its context. As yet, its antigen is unknown. The record originates from a study of blood T cells in healthy people across ages. For the study at large: Template switching captured about one barcoded beta molecule per two T cells.

A J-beta primer mix and a sample-barcoded 5' primer were used in a second PCR of roughly 7 to 12 cycles. MiXCR, applied by TCRdb to the 5' RACE reads, yields one record per CDR3 protein. The table lists 1.5 million to 2 million distinct CDR3 sequences, about two fifths of them singletons. Per the germline V gene, CDR1 is MNHNY and CDR2 is SVGAGI (reference sequence). The CDR3 is 10 residues long. Trimming removed 8 bases at V and 8 bases at J, with 9 bases between. Study-level points and caveats: Unsorted PBMC input precluded a conclusive naive versus antigen-experienced comparison. Observed TCR beta diversity per million T cells went down as age went up. This fall followed a roughly linear course with age. TCR beta diversity tracked closely with naive T cell percentage.

What was sequenced was blood. The TCR sequence derives from a human donor in good health. The V gene is TRBV6-6, the J gene TRBJ1-2; no definite D call. CDR3 coding DNA: TGTGCCAGCTATCGGGGAGGCTACACCTTC. It codes for CASYRGGYTF.